A selection of T cell receptor beta chains follows, all from one sample in a study of blood T cell repertoires in COVID-19. The assay was immunoSEQ multiplex PCR, and TCRdb's table has in-frame clones only and misses some. This sample has roughly 140,000 clones; roughly 71% occur once, and the top ten carry 3% to 4.5%. The specimen was peripheral blood. All receptors come from a woman older than 75 with acute or convalescent COVID-19. Each CDR3 is given with its conserved first and last residue. Each record gives: CDR3 DNA, CDR3 protein, V gene, J gene, D gene, clone size. The D gene is left open where the match is weak. Size tells how often a clone was seen (once, few, many) or the class of an expanded clone, and some rows leave it out.

DNA: TGTGCCAGCAGCTCACGACAGGTTCTCGCCTACGAGCAGTACTTC
CDR3: CASSSRQVLAYEQYF
V: TRBV11-2
J: TRBJ2-7
D: -
size: -

DNA: TGTGCCAGTAGTCCCCCGGGTGGCAGGAGGGACACTGAAGCTTTCTTT
CDR3: CASSPPGGRRDTEAFF
V: TRBV19
J: TRBJ1-1
D: -
size: -

DNA: TGTGCCAGCAGCCAGGACAGGGGCTACGAAGCTTTCTTT
CDR3: CASSQDRGYEAFF
V: TRBV12-3/TRBV12-4
J: TRBJ1-1
D: TRBD1
size: once

DNA: TGCAGCGTTGGAGTGGACACCTCTGGAAACACCATATATTTT
CDR3: CSVGVDTSGNTIYF
V: TRBV29-1
J: TRBJ1-3
D: -
size: few

DNA: TGTGCCAGCAGCCAGGGGGCTAGCGGGGGGACAGATACGCAGTATTTT
CDR3: CASSQGASGGTDTQYF
V: TRBV7-9
J: TRBJ2-3
D: TRBD2
size: -

DNA: TGTGCCAGCAGTTTTAGAGGGCTCGGGGAGCTGTTTTTT
CDR3: CASSFRGLGELFF
V: TRBV12-3/TRBV12-4
J: TRBJ2-2
D: -
size: -

DNA: TGTGCCAGCTCACCATCAAACACGAACACCGGGGAGCTGTTTTTT
CDR3: CASSPSNTNTGELFF
V: TRBV18
J: TRBJ2-2
D: -
size: -

DNA: TGTGCCAGCAGTAATTGGGCCTCAAGGAATGAAAAACTGTTTTTT
CDR3: CASSNWASRNEKLFF
V: TRBV6-5
J: TRBJ1-4
D: -
size: -

DNA: TGTGCCTGGAGTCTACTCGGGCATCCGGGACTTACTACCTACGAGCAGTACTTC
CDR3: CAWSLLGHPGLTTYEQYF
V: TRBV30
J: TRBJ2-7
D: -
size: -

DNA: TGTGCCAGCAGCTGGGGAGACAGGGCATTTGGTGGCTACACCTTC
CDR3: CASSWGDRAFGGYTF
V: TRBV27
J: TRBJ1-2
D: TRBD1
size: -

DNA: TGCGCCAGCAGCCTGGGACAGGGGTCCTCTGGAAACACCATATATTTT
CDR3: CASSLGQGSSGNTIYF
V: TRBV5-1
J: TRBJ1-3
D: TRBD1
size: -

DNA: TGCAGCGTAGACAAACAGGTTTCTGAAGCTTTCTTT
CDR3: CSVDKQVSEAFF
V: TRBV29-1
J: TRBJ1-1
D: -
size: -

DNA: TGTGCCAGCAGCTTGGTACTCCGGGGGGTGAATGGCTACACCTTC
CDR3: CASSLVLRGVNGYTF
V: TRBV5-8
J: TRBJ1-2
D: -
size: -

DNA: TGTGCCTGGAGTGCCCCACATCTGACAGGACCTGGCTACACCTTC
CDR3: CAWSAPHLTGPGYTF
V: TRBV30
J: TRBJ1-2
D: -
size: -

DNA: TGCGCCAGCCGGACTAACACCGGGGAGCTGTTTTTT
CDR3: CASRTNTGELFF
V: TRBV10-1
J: TRBJ2-2
D: -
size: -

DNA: TGTGCCAGCAGCTTTGGGGGGAATATCTACAATGAGCAGTTCTTC
CDR3: CASSFGGNIYNEQFF
V: TRBV11-1
J: TRBJ2-1
D: -
size: -

DNA: TGTGCCAGCAGTCCGGGACAGCCCCAGCATTTT
CDR3: CASSPGQPQHF
V: TRBV6-5
J: TRBJ1-5
D: -
size: -

DNA: TGTGCCAGCAGTTTAGTGACAGCATTACCCTACGAGCAGTACTTC
CDR3: CASSLVTALPYEQYF
V: TRBV27
J: TRBJ2-7
D: -
size: -

DNA: TGTGCCAGCAGCATAATACCAGGGGGCTATGGCTACACCTTC
CDR3: CASSIIPGGYGYTF
V: TRBV2
J: TRBJ1-2
D: TRBD1
size: -

DNA: TGCGCCAGCAGCTTGGTTTCAGGGAATAACTATGGCTACACCTTC
CDR3: CASSLVSGNNYGYTF
V: TRBV5-1
J: TRBJ1-2
D: -
size: -

DNA: TGTGCCAGCAGCGTAGTCGACAGGGGTTTTTACAATGAGCAGTTCTTC
CDR3: CASSVVDRGFYNEQFF
V: TRBV9
J: TRBJ2-1
D: TRBD1
size: -

DNA: TGTGCCAGCAGCTTCATGAGCGGGAGCTCCTACAATGAGCAGTTCTTC
CDR3: CASSFMSGSSYNEQFF
V: TRBV7-2
J: TRBJ2-1
D: TRBD2
size: -

DNA: TGTGCCAGCAATGTGTTAGGGACAGCCGGGGCTTTCTTT
CDR3: CASNVLGTAGAFF
V: TRBV12-3/TRBV12-4
J: TRBJ1-1
D: TRBD1
size: -

DNA: TGTGCCAGCAGCCTGGGTGCACAGGGGAGAAACACCATATATTTT
CDR3: CASSLGAQGRNTIYF
V: TRBV7-2
J: TRBJ1-3
D: TRBD1
size: -

DNA: TGTGCCAGCAGTAAAATCACAGGGGGCTACGAGCAGTACTTC
CDR3: CASSKITGGYEQYF
V: TRBV6-5
J: TRBJ2-7
D: TRBD1
size: -

DNA: TGCGCCAGCTCAGGGGGCGAAAACACCGGGGAGCTGTTTTTT
CDR3: CASSGGENTGELFF
V: TRBV5-1
J: TRBJ2-2
D: TRBD1
size: -

DNA: TGTGCCAGCAGCTTAAGACTATCCAACTCGAACAATGAGCAGTTCTTC
CDR3: CASSLRLSNSNNEQFF
V: TRBV7-3
J: TRBJ2-1
D: -
size: -

DNA: TGCGCCAGCAGCTTGGGACATGCCGGTAACTATGGCTACACCTTC
CDR3: CASSLGHAGNYGYTF
V: TRBV5-1
J: TRBJ1-2
D: -
size: -

DNA: TGTGCCAGCAGCTCCTCCGCCCAGTCGGAAAAACTGTTTTTT
CDR3: CASSSSAQSEKLFF
V: TRBV7-2
J: TRBJ1-4
D: -
size: few

DNA: TGTGCCAGCAGCTTAGTAGTAGGTCAGGGGTTAACTGAAGCTTTCTTT
CDR3: CASSLVVGQGLTEAFF
V: TRBV7-2
J: TRBJ1-1
D: -
size: -

DNA: TGTGCCAGCAGCCGCAGGGGGGCCAATGAGCAGTTCTTC
CDR3: CASSRRGANEQFF
V: TRBV7-2
J: TRBJ2-1
D: -
size: -

DNA: TGTGCCAGCAGCCAAGACTGGACTAGCGGGACCGGGGCCAACGTCCTGACTTTC
CDR3: CASSQDWTSGTGANVLTF
V: TRBV4-2
J: TRBJ2-6
D: TRBD2
size: -

DNA: TGTGCCAGCAGCGTAGGCCCGGGGGTAGACGCAGATACGCAGTATTTT
CDR3: CASSVGPGVDADTQYF
V: TRBV9
J: TRBJ2-3
D: -
size: -

DNA: TGTGCCAGCAGCCAAGGACAGGGAAATCAGCCCCAGCATTTT
CDR3: CASSQGQGNQPQHF
V: TRBV3-1/TRBV3-2
J: TRBJ1-5
D: TRBD1
size: -

DNA: TGTGCCAGCAGTCAACTGGGACAGTGGGGCACCCTCCACTTT
CDR3: CASSQLGQWGTLHF
V: TRBV6-2/TRBV6-3
J: TRBJ1-6
D: TRBD1
size: -

DNA: TGCGCCAGCAGCTTGGCCCCAGCGACTACGAACACCGGGGAGCTGTTTTTT
CDR3: CASSLAPATTNTGELFF
V: TRBV5-1
J: TRBJ2-2
D: -
size: -

DNA: TGCGCCAGCAGCCAACAGGGTGCTGGTGGCTACACCTTC
CDR3: CASSQQGAGGYTF
V: TRBV5-1
J: TRBJ1-2
D: -
size: -

DNA: TGTGCCTGGACCTTCGACACTGGCACTGAAGCTTTCTTT
CDR3: CAWTFDTGTEAFF
V: TRBV30
J: TRBJ1-1
D: -
size: -

DNA: TGCGCCAGCAGTCGCGACAGGGCTGGCTACAATGAGCAGTTCTTC
CDR3: CASSRDRAGYNEQFF
V: TRBV5-1
J: TRBJ2-1
D: TRBD1
size: once

DNA: TGTGCCAGCAGCTTAGCGGGACAGGGTGCAGATACGCAGTATTTT
CDR3: CASSLAGQGADTQYF
V: TRBV7-6
J: TRBJ2-3
D: TRBD1
size: -

DNA: TGTGCCAGCAGCTCCGGGACAGCTAACATCTACGAGCAGTACTTC
CDR3: CASSSGTANIYEQYF
V: TRBV5-4
J: TRBJ2-7
D: TRBD1
size: -

DNA: TGTGCCAGCAGCTTTGTGGGGGCAAGGGGCCAGAATGGCTACACCTTC
CDR3: CASSFVGARGQNGYTF
V: TRBV12-1
J: TRBJ1-2
D: -
size: -

DNA: TGTGCCAGCAGCGGCGGGGGAGCGTTCACCGGGGAGCTGTTTTTT
CDR3: CASSGGGAFTGELFF
V: TRBV5-4
J: TRBJ2-2
D: TRBD2
size: -

DNA: TGTGCCAGCAGCTTAACCGGACTAGCGGGGGCCACAGATACGCAGTATTTT
CDR3: CASSLTGLAGATDTQYF
V: TRBV7-3
J: TRBJ2-3
D: TRBD2
size: -

DNA: TGTGCCAGCAGCCGACGGACAGGTGAAGCTTTCTTT
CDR3: CASSRRTGEAFF
V: TRBV5-8
J: TRBJ1-1
D: TRBD1
size: -

DNA: TGTGCCAGCAGAGCCGGAACGAGGACTTACGAGCAGTACTTC
CDR3: CASRAGTRTYEQYF
V: TRBV6-5
J: TRBJ2-7
D: -
size: -

DNA: TGTGCCAGCTCGACAGGAACCCCTGAAGCTTTCTTT
CDR3: CASSTGTPEAFF
V: TRBV18
J: TRBJ1-1
D: -
size: few

DNA: TGTGCCAGCAGCTTAGAGCCGGGAGGAGCAAGCGAGCAGTACTTC
CDR3: CASSLEPGGASEQYF
V: TRBV13
J: TRBJ2-7
D: TRBD2
size: -

DNA: TGTGCCAGCAGCCACGGACTACGGGCTTTCTTT
CDR3: CASSHGLRAFF
V: TRBV3-1/TRBV3-2
J: TRBJ1-1
D: -
size: few

DNA: TGTGCCAGCAGCCGGTTGTACGGGGATGCGGGCACTGAAGCTTTCTTT
CDR3: CASSRLYGDAGTEAFF
V: TRBV14
J: TRBJ1-1
D: -
size: -

DNA: TGTGCCAGCAGTTATCCACTCAGGTACGAGCAGTACTTC
CDR3: CASSYPLRYEQYF
V: TRBV12-3/TRBV12-4
J: TRBJ2-7
D: -
size: -

DNA: TGTGCCAGAAGCTTGGGGACACCTGACTACGAGCAGTACTTC
CDR3: CARSLGTPDYEQYF
V: TRBV5-3
J: TRBJ2-7
D: -
size: -

DNA: TGCGCCAGCAGCCAGACTAGGACTCAGGGCTACACCTTC
CDR3: CASSQTRTQGYTF
V: TRBV10-1
J: TRBJ1-2
D: -
size: -

DNA: TGTGCCAGCAGTAGTTCAGGGGGCGGTTACGAGCAGTACTTC
CDR3: CASSSSGGGYEQYF
V: TRBV27
J: TRBJ2-7
D: TRBD1
size: -

DNA: TGTGCCAGTAGTATTAGGACTAGCGGGGGGACTCACAATGAGCAGTTCTTC
CDR3: CASSIRTSGGTHNEQFF
V: TRBV19
J: TRBJ2-1
D: TRBD2
size: few

DNA: TGTGCCAGCAGCCCCCTAAGTGGTCCCCGGGGACTCTACACCTTC
CDR3: CASSPLSGPRGLYTF
V: TRBV7-8
J: TRBJ1-2
D: -
size: -

DNA: TGTGCCAGCATTGGCGGCCAGGGACACGGTCCCCAGCATTTT
CDR3: CASIGGQGHGPQHF
V: TRBV2
J: TRBJ1-5
D: -
size: -